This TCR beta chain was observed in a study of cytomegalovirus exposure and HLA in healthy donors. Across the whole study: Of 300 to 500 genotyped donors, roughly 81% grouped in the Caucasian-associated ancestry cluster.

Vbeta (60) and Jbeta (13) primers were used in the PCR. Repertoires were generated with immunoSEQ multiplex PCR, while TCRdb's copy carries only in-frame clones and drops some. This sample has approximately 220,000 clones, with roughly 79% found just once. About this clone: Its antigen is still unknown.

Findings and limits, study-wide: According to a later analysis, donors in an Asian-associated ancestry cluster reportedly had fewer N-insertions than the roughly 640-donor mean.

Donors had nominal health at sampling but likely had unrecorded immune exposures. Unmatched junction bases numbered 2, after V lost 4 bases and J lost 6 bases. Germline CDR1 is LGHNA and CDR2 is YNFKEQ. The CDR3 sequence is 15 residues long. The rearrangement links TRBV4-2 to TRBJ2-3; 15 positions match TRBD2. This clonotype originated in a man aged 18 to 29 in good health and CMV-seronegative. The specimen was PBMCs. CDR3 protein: CASSRTSGGADTQYF. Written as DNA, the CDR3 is TGTGCCAGCAGCCGGACTAGCGGGGGGGCGGATACGCAGTATTTT.